This T cell receptor beta chain was documented in a study of CD8 T cells in Susac syndrome. RNA amounts of about 0.5 to 1 ug underwent reverse transcription with random hexamers. In TCRdb, the immunoSEQ multiplex PCR reads were re-called with MiXCR into one record per CDR3 protein. Among tens of thousands of distinct CDR3 sequences listed, roughly 92% were seen once. Only one count was recorded for this clonotype. Its specificity is unknown. Points from the study as a whole: An acknowledgment was made by the study that its TCR sequencing and HLA analysis involved relatively few individuals.

The ends were cut back, 0 bases at V and 2 bases at J, with 13 bases in the middle. The CDR3 covers 15 residues. Germline CDR1 and CDR2: SQVTM and ANQGSEA. Sequencing input: CD8+ T cells from PBMCs. This rearrangement joins TRBV29-1 to TRBJ1-1; D is undetermined. The source is a human donor with Susac syndrome. The CDR3 region is CSVEEDTDYNTEAFF. Written as DNA, the CDR3 is TGCAGCGTTGAAGAGGATACAGATTATAACACTGAAGCTTTCTTT.